These 15 T cell receptor beta chains were sequenced from one sample in a study of human T cells and chemical hapten exposure. TCRdb processed the RACE reads anew with MiXCR; each CDR3 protein has one entry. The sample records a few hundred thousand distinct CDR3 sequences, roughly 6.3% being singletons. Specified time point: patch test 2, 6 weeks after DPC sensitization. Treatment in this sample: therapeutic diphenylcyclopropenone sensitization with weekly scalp DPC. The material was whole blood, obtained in connection with sensitization to the hapten diphenylcyclopropenone (DPC). These receptors all come from a woman aged 18 to 35 with alopecia areata. Some clones in this sample may be carry-over from other donors' samples.

Comment on this clonotype: A much larger clone sits a single nucleotide away, making a read error possible. CDR3 nucleotides: TGTGCCAGCAGTGAGGGCACAGATGCGCAGTATTTT. It translates to CASSEGTDAQYF. The chain has TRBV6-4 and TRBJ2-3; no definite D call. CDR1 is MRHNA, CDR2 SNTAGT, per germline. The CDR3 contains 12 residues.

There are a few counts of this clonotype. This chain links TRBV20-1 with TRBJ2-3, with a possible D match to TRBD1 (5 bases). Germline loops: CDR1 DFQATT, CDR2 SNEGSKA (reference sequence). The length of the CDR3 is 16 residues. V lost 1 base to trimming and J lost 2 bases, with 16 bases between them. The CDR3, as DNA: TGCAGTGCTAGAGTGGGGCGCCAACAAATCACAGATACGCAGTATTTT. Protein sequence: CSARVGRQQITDTQYF.

The chain couples TRBV20-1 to TRBJ2-3, with D perhaps TRBD1 (6 bases). The CDR3 extends over 14 amino acids. Germline V gives CDR1 DFQATT, CDR2 SNEGSKA (reference sequence). V dropped 1 base and J dropped 5 bases, with 13 bases sitting between them. The CDR3 loop is CSARAPTGLDTQYF. The CDR3 DNA is TGCAGTGCTAGAGCCCCTACAGGGCTAGATACGCAGTATTTT.

This clonotype was counted ten times or more. The V gene is TRBV6-1, the J gene TRBJ1-5; 9 nucleotides align to TRBD1. The CDR3 runs 16 residues. With V trimmed by 4 bases and J by 4 bases, 8 bases remained unmatched. The germline gives CDR1 MNHNS, CDR2 SASEGT. Here the CDR3 DNA reads TGTGCCAGCAGTGGAATTTCGACAGGGGGAAATCAGCCCCAGCATTTT. Translated, it gives CASSGISTGGNQPQHF.

The V and J genes are TRBV18 and TRBJ2-3; D could derive from TRBD1 or TRBD2 (5 bases each). Germline assignment: CDR1 KGHSH and CDR2 LQKENI. Trimming stripped 2 bases from V and 5 bases from J, with 17 bases between. The CDR3 loop spans 16 amino acids. DNA of the CDR3: TGTGCCAGCTCACCAGCTTGGGCAGGGAGAGGAGATACGCAGTATTTT. Protein: CASSPAWAGRGDTQYF.

Many counts were recorded for this clonotype. The rearrangement uses TRBV7-9 and TRBJ1-1, with D possibly being TRBD1 (5 bases). V lost 4 bases and J 7 bases, leaving 19 bases between the germline ends. Germline CDR1 and CDR2: SEHNR and FQNEAQ (reference sequence). This CDR3 has 15 residues. CDR3: CASSSRGPLSFEAFF. The CDR3 bases are TGTGCCAGCAGCTCAAGGGGACCCCTGTCTTTTGAAGCTTTCTTT.

This clonotype was seen repeatedly, ten times or more. The V and J genes are TRBV7-2 and TRBJ1-5; D remains ambiguous. CDR3 length: 14 residues. The germline gives CDR1 SGHTA, CDR2 FQGNSA. Trimming shortened V by 4 bases and J by 3 bases, and 10 bases separated the two germline ends. CDR3 sequence reads: CASSWTSFNQPQHF. The CDR3 DNA reads as TGTGCCAGCAGCTGGACGTCTTTCAATCAGCCCCAGCATTTT.

This clonotype was counted many times. CDR3 in DNA: TGTGCCAGCAGCCCTTTCCCGGGGGGGCAGGTCTATGGCTACACCTTC. Translation: CASSPFPGGQVYGYTF. The chain is built from TRBV7-3 and TRBJ1-2; D perhaps matches TRBD1 (6 bases). The CDR3 spans 16 residues. Germline V lookup: CDR1 SGHTA, CDR2 FQGTGA. Trimming shortened V by 5 bases and J by 4 bases, and 20 bases separated the two germline ends.

Points on this clonotype: The junction differs from germline at one of its ends, possibly a read error. The chain links TRBV5-6 to TRBJ2-3, with D perhaps matching TRBD2 (6 bases). The germline V gene encodes CDR1 SGHDT and CDR2 YYEEEE. The CDR3 loop spans 15 amino acids. CDR3 sequence reads: CASSLPGLSTNTQYF. CDR3 nucleotide sequence: TGTGCCAGCAGCCTACCGGGACTGTCCACAAATACGCAGTATTTT.

This clonotype showed up just a few times. The chain recombines TRBV9 with TRBJ2-7; the D gene is possibly TRBD2 (5 bases). The V end was cut by 0 bases, the J end by 5 bases, with 12 bases between. Germline V gives CDR1 SGDLS, CDR2 YYNGEE. The CDR3 covers 14 residues. The CDR3 region has the DNA TGTGCCAGCAGCGTAGGAGATAGCGCCAACGAGCAGTACTTC. Translation gives CASSVGDSANEQYF. Full variable domain (rest looked up from reference TRBV9 and TRBJ2-7): DSGVTQTPKHLITATGQRVTLRCSPRSGDLSVYWYQQSLDQGLQFLIQYYNGEERAKGNILERFSAQQFPDLHSELNLSSLELGDSALYFCASSVGDSANEQYFGPGTRLTVT.

This clonotype was recorded many times. This chain uses TRBV12-3 or TRBV12-4 with TRBJ1-2, with D unresolved. The CDR3 loop spans 13 amino acids. Trimming cost V 3 bases and J 4 bases, with 9 bases left between them. This CDR3 reads CASSFGVSYGYTF. CDR3 DNA sequence: TGTGCCAGCAGTTTCGGAGTGTCCTATGGCTACACCTTC.

At least ten counts were recorded for this clonotype. V is TRBV6-1 and J is TRBJ1-1; D remains ambiguous. Looked up from germline, CDR1 is MNHNS and CDR2 is SASEGT. Between the trimmed V and J ends, which lost 0 bases and 4 bases, there was a span of 9 bases. The length of the CDR3 is 14 residues. The CDR3 loop reads CASSEAGSLTEAFF. CDR3 bases: TGTGCCAGCAGTGAAGCTGGGAGCCTCACTGAAGCTTTCTTT.

The rearrangement joins TRBV7-2 to TRBJ1-5, with a weak D call TRBD1 (5 bases). CDR1 and CDR2 (germline): SGHTA, FQGNSA. V lost 3 bases to trimming and J lost 8 bases, with 8 bases between them. This CDR3 contains 12 residues. CDR3 bases: TGTGCCAGCAGCTTCGGGGGAGAGCCCCAGCATTTT. Protein sequence: CASSFGGEPQHF.

This clonotype was found a few times. The V call is TRBV6-5, the J call TRBJ2-3; D ambiguous. Trimming took 8 bases from V and 5 from J, leaving 8 bases between them. The germline V gene has CDR1 MNHEY and CDR2 SVGAGI. The CDR3 has 11 amino acids. CDR3 region: CASYERDTQYF. The CDR3 DNA reads as TGTGCCAGCTACGAACGAGATACGCAGTATTTT.

This clonotype was observed a handful of times. The V call is TRBV7-9, the J call TRBJ1-4, with 10 bases identical to TRBD1. Germline V lookup: CDR1 SEHNR, CDR2 FQNEAQ (reference sequence). The CDR3 is made up of 16 amino acids. Trimming took 5 bases from V and 4 from J; bases not matched to a gene: 7. Written as DNA, the CDR3 is TGTGCCAGCAGCCACGTCGGGACAGGGGTTAATGAAAAACTGTTTTTT. Encoded protein: CASSHVGTGVNEKLFF.